This section outlines one T cell receptor (beta chain) sequence together with its context. These data belong to a study of blood T cell repertoires in COVID-19. Germline V lookup: CDR1 SGHAT, CDR2 FQNNGV. The length of the CDR3 is 16 residues. Trimming shortened V by 5 bases and J by 8 bases, and 24 bases separated the two germline ends. Repertoires were generated with immunoSEQ multiplex PCR, while TCRdb's copy carries only in-frame clones and drops some. The data show about 52,000 clones, with around 84% seen just once and roughly 15% held by the top ten. The gene calls are TRBV11-2 and TRBJ1-2; maybe TRBD1 (5 bases). The source is a man aged 70 or older with acute or convalescent COVID-19. The sequenced sample consisted of peripheral blood. CDR3 DNA sequence: TGTGCCAGCAGCCCGGGGCGGGGAGTTTTTAGTTTAGGCTACACCTTC. This translates into CASSPGRGVFSLGYTF.